Below, one TCR beta chain is given with its context. A much larger clone differs from this one at a single base, so this may be a read error. These data are taken from a study of glioma-infiltrating T cells. Germline CDR1 DFQATT, CDR2 SNEGSKA (reference sequence). CDR3 size: 14 residues. TCR alpha and beta CDR3 regions were amplified from RNA using iRepertoire nested multiplex PCR. Via MiXCR, TCRdb re-called the multiplex PCR reads, giving one row per CDR3 protein. The repertoire holds 150,000 to 200,000 distinct CDR3 sequences, under 55% seen once, with under 6.5% in the top ten. This sequence joins TRBV20-1 and TRBJ2-5; D is ambiguous. The sample consisted of glioma tissue, nonneoplastic brain tissue, or PBMCs (not recorded which). This clonotype was sampled from a human donor with low-grade glioma or glioblastoma, undergoing nonglioma brain surgery, or in good health (not recorded which). The CDR3: CSAPGAPTQETQYF. Written as DNA, the CDR3 is TGCAGCGCTCCGGGCGCCCCGACTCAAGAGACCCAGTACTTC.